The rows below give T cell receptor beta chains drawn from one sample of a study of human T cells and chemical hapten exposure. TCRdb called the RACE reads again in MiXCR, with one record for every CDR3 protein. The sample holds 300,000 to 450,000 distinct CDR3 sequences, around 5.5% seen once. The material sequenced was whole blood, taken in connection with sensitization to the hapten diphenylcyclopropenone (DPC). The source is a young woman with alopecia areata. Some clones in this sample may be carry-over from other donors' samples. Each CDR3 is given with its conserved first and last residue.

v_call: TRBV4-1
j_call: TRBJ1-1
cdr3_aa: CASSHNPNTEAFF

v_call: TRBV7-3
j_call: TRBJ1-2
cdr3_aa: CASSHGGTGPQNGYTF

v_call: TRBV18
j_call: TRBJ1-4
cdr3_aa: CASSPTEMSRNEKLFF

v_call: TRBV11-2
j_call: TRBJ2-7
cdr3_aa: CASSFDGGAREQYF

v_call: TRBV7-2
j_call: TRBJ2-3
cdr3_aa: CASSLEAGGWTDTQYF

v_call: TRBV24-1
j_call: TRBJ2-3
cdr3_aa: CATSARGTDTQYF

v_call: TRBV7-3
j_call: TRBJ1-1
cdr3_aa: CASSLGAGHIEAFF

v_call: TRBV6-5
j_call: TRBJ2-2
cdr3_aa: CASSYFQPYGTGVNTGELFF

v_call: TRBV6-2/TRBV6-3
j_call: TRBJ2-7
cdr3_aa: CASSQGSEQYF

v_call: TRBV7-8
j_call: TRBJ1-6
cdr3_aa: CASSYSVLMSSYNSPLHF

v_call: TRBV4-2
j_call: TRBJ2-7
cdr3_aa: CASSPLAGGAYEQYF

v_call: TRBV6-1
j_call: TRBJ2-1
cdr3_aa: CASSVVGQGNEQFF

v_call: TRBV28
j_call: TRBJ1-4
cdr3_aa: CASSLPHEEKLFF

v_call: TRBV20-1
j_call: TRBJ2-3
cdr3_aa: CSARGGQGADTQYF

v_call: TRBV5-1
j_call: TRBJ2-6
cdr3_aa: CASSLNPGGANVLTF

v_call: TRBV7-2
j_call: TRBJ2-3
cdr3_aa: CASSQISGLAGGDTQYF

v_call: TRBV15
j_call: TRBJ1-3
cdr3_aa: CATSKTFSGNTIYF

v_call: TRBV7-2
j_call: TRBJ1-1
cdr3_aa: CASSLPGRPNTEAFF

v_call: TRBV2
j_call: TRBJ2-3
cdr3_aa: CASNRGGAGADTQYF

v_call: TRBV4-2
j_call: TRBJ1-2
cdr3_aa: CASSQGHTSTNYGYTF

v_call: TRBV18
j_call: TRBJ1-2
cdr3_aa: CASSPATGAAYGYTF

v_call: TRBV13
j_call: TRBJ1-1
cdr3_aa: CASSLSQWLNTEAFF

v_call: TRBV19
j_call: TRBJ2-3
cdr3_aa: CASSPNRGTGDTQYF

v_call: TRBV7-2
j_call: TRBJ2-1
cdr3_aa: CASTINGLGQFF

v_call: TRBV7-2
j_call: TRBJ1-3
cdr3_aa: CASSLIGLGVSGNTIYF

v_call: TRBV7-9
j_call: TRBJ1-2
cdr3_aa: CASSLGDRGIDLGYTF

v_call: TRBV12-3/TRBV12-4
j_call: TRBJ1-2
cdr3_aa: CASSLGTSPRNYGYTF

v_call: TRBV9
j_call: TRBJ2-3
cdr3_aa: CASSASGKLDTQYF

v_call: TRBV20-1
j_call: TRBJ2-2
cdr3_aa: CSARVGQGNTGELFF

v_call: TRBV9
j_call: TRBJ2-3
cdr3_aa: CASSVGRLDTDTQYF

v_call: TRBV12-3/TRBV12-4
j_call: TRBJ2-2
cdr3_aa: CASVGRNTGELFF

v_call: TRBV9
j_call: TRBJ1-2
cdr3_aa: CASSDTDYGYTF

v_call: TRBV6-2/TRBV6-3
j_call: TRBJ1-5
cdr3_aa: CASSYGGQGGPQHF

v_call: TRBV12-3/TRBV12-4
j_call: TRBJ1-6
cdr3_aa: CASSLRGGWASPLHF

v_call: TRBV4-1
j_call: TRBJ2-4
cdr3_aa: CASSQGRTGGHKNIQYF

v_call: TRBV11-2
j_call: TRBJ2-3
cdr3_aa: CASSQQFSQDTQYF

v_call: TRBV20-1
j_call: TRBJ2-7
cdr3_aa: CSAIRIGSLAYEQYF

v_call: TRBV28
j_call: TRBJ2-3
cdr3_aa: CASSFSLDWFDTQYF

v_call: TRBV4-3
j_call: TRBJ1-2
cdr3_aa: CASSLGGSGYGYTF

v_call: TRBV9
j_call: TRBJ2-3
cdr3_aa: CASSVDQAGSTDTQYF

v_call: TRBV7-3
j_call: TRBJ2-1
cdr3_aa: CASSIGDEQFF

v_call: TRBV29-1
j_call: TRBJ2-2
cdr3_aa: CSVERWAGNTGELFF

v_call: TRBV5-1
j_call: TRBJ2-5
cdr3_aa: CASRLRSGVGQETQYF